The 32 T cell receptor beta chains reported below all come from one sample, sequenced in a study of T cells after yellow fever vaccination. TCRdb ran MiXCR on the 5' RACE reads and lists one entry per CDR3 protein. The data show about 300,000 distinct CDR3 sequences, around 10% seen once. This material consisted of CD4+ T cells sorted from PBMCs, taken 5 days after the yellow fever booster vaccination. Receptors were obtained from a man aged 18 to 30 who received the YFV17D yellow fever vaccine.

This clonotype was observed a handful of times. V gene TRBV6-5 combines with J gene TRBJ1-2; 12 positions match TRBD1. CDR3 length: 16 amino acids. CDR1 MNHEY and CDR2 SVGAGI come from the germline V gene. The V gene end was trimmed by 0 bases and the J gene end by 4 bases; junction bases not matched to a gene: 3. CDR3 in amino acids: CASSYSGQGALYGYTF. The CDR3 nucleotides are TGTGCCAGCAGTTACTCGGGACAGGGGGCTCTCTATGGCTACACCTTC.

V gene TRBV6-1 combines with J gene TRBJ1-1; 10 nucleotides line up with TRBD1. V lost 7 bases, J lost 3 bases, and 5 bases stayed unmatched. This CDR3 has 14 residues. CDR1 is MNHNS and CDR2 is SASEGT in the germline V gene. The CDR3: CASTPGTGDTEAFF. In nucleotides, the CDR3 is TGTGCCAGCACCCCCGGGACAGGGGACACTGAAGCTTTCTTT.

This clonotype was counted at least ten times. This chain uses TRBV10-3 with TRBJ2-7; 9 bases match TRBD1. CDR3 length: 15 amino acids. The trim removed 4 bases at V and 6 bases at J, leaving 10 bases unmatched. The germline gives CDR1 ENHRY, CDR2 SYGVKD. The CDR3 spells CAISGGRDRASEQYF. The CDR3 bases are TGTGCCATCAGTGGGGGGCGGGACAGGGCGTCCGAGCAGTACTTC.

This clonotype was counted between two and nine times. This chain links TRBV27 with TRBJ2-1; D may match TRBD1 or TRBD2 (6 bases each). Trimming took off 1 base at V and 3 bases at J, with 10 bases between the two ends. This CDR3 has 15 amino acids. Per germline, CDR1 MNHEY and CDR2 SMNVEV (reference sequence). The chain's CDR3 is CASSLWGANYNEQFF. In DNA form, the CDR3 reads TGTGCCAGCAGTTTATGGGGGGCTAACTACAATGAGCAGTTCTTC.

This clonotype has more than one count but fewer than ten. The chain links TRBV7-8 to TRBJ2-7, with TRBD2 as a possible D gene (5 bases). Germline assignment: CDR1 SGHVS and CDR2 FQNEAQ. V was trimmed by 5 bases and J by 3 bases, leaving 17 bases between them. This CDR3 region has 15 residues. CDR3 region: CASSPLRGTYYEQYV. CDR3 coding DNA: TGTGCCAGCAGCCCGCTTCGGGGAACTTACTACGAGCAGTACGTC.

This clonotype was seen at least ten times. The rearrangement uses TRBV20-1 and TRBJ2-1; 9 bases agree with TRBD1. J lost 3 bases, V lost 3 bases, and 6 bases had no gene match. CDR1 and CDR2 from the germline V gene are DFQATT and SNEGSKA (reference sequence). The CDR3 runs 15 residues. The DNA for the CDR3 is TGCAGTGCTAGTGGGGGACAGGGTATCTACAATGAGCAGTTCTTC. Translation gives CSASGGQGIYNEQFF.

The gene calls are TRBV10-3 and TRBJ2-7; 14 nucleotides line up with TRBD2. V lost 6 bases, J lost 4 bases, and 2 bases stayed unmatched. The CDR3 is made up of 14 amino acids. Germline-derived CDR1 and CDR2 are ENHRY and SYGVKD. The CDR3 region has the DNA TGTGCCATCAGGACTAGCGGGGGGGTATACGAGCAGTACTTC. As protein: CAIRTSGGVYEQYF.

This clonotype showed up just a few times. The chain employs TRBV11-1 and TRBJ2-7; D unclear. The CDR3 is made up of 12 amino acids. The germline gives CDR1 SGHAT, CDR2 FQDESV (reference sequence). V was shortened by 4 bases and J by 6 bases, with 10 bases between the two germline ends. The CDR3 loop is CASSSSYPEQYV. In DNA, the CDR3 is TGTGCCAGCAGCTCTAGTTACCCCGAGCAGTACGTC.

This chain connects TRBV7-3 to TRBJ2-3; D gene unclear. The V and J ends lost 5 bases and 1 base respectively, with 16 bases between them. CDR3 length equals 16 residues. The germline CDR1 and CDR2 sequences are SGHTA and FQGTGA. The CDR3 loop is CASSPGVNRGTDTQYF. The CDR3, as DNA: TGTGCCAGCAGCCCTGGGGTCAACCGAGGCACAGATACGCAGTATTTT.

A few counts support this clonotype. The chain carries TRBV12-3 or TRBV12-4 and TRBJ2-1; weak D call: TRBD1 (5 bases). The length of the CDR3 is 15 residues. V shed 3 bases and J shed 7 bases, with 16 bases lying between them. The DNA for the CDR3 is TGTGCCAGCAGTTTGCGGCAGGGATGGACGAATGAGCAGTTCTTC. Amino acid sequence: CASSLRQGWTNEQFF.

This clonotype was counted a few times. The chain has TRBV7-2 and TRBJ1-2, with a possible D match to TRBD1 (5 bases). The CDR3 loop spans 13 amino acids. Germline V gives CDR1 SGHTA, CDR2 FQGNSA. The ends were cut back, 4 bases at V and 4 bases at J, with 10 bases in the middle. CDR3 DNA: TGTGCCAGCAGCTACGGGACGGCCTATGGCTACACCTTC. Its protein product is CASSYGTAYGYTF.

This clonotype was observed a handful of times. In DNA, the CDR3 is TGTGCCAGCAGTGAAGGATCTTCTAGCGGGACCCTCCAAGAGACCCAGTACTTC. Translating gives CASSEGSSSGTLQETQYF. This rearrangement joins TRBV6-1 to TRBJ2-5; 9 positions agree with TRBD2. Germline V CDR1 and CDR2: MNHNS, SASEGT. Germline trimming cut 1 base from V and 1 base from J; bases unmatched to any gene: 10. CDR3 size: 18 residues.

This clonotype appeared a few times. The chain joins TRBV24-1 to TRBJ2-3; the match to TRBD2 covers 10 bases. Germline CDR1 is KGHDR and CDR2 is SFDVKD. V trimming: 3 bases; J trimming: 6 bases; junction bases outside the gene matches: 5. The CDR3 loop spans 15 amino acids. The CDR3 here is CATSDPAGGLDTQYF. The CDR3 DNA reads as TGTGCCACCAGTGATCCAGCGGGGGGGCTGGATACGCAGTATTTT.

CDR3 nucleotides: TGCGCCAGCAGCTTAGTGGAAGAGACCCAGTACTTC. Its protein is CASSLVEETQYF. The chain employs TRBV5-1 and TRBJ2-5; unclear D gene. The CDR3 sequence is 12 residues long. The germline gives CDR1 SGHRS, CDR2 YFSETQ. V lost 2 bases and J 3 bases, leaving 5 bases between the germline ends.

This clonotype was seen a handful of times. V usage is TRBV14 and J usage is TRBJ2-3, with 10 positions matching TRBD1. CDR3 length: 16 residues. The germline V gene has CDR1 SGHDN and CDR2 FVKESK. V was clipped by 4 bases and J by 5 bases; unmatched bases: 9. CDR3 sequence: CASSLRQGAGGDTQYF. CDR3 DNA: TGTGCCAGCAGCCTCCGACAGGGGGCTGGGGGAGATACGCAGTATTTT.

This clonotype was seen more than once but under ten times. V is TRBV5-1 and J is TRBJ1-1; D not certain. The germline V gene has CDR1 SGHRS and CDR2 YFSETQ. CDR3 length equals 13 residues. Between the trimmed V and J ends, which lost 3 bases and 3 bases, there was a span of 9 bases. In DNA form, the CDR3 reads TGCGCCAGCAGCTGGAGCTCGGACACTGAAGCTTTCTTT. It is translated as CASSWSSDTEAFF.

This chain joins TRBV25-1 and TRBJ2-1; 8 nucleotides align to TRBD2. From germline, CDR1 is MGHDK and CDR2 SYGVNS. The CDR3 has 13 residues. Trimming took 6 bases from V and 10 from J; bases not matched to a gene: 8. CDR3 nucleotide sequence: TGTGCCAGCAGGGCAAGCGGGAGAGGGGAGCAGTTCTTC. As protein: CASRASGRGEQFF.

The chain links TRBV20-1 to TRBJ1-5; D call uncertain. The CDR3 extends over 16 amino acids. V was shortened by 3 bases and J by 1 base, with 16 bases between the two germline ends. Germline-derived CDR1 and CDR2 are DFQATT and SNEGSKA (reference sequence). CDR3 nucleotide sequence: TGCAGTGCTAGTCGCAACCCTGCCGTAAGCAATCAGCCCCAGCATTTT. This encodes CSASRNPAVSNQPQHF.

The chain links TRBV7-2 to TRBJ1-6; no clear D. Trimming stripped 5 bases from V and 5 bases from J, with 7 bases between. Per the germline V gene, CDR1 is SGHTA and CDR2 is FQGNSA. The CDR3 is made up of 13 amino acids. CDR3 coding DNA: TGTGCCAGCAGCCCCCACAATAATTCACCCCTCCACTTT. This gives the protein CASSPHNNSPLHF.

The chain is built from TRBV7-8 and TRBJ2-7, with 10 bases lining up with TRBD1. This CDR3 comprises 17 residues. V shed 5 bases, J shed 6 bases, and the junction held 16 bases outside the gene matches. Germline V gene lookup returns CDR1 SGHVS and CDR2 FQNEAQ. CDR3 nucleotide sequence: TGTGCCAGCAGCCTACCTAGGGGGACAGGGGCGAAGGGCGAGCAGTACTTC. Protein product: CASSLPRGTGAKGEQYF.

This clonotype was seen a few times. The CDR3 region is CASSLDRNQETQYF. Here the CDR3 DNA reads TGTGCCAGCAGCTTGGACAGAAACCAAGAGACCCAGTACTTC. The rearrangement links TRBV7-2 to TRBJ2-5; TRBD1 might be the D (6 bases). The CDR3 runs to 14 residues. The germline V gene has CDR1 SGHTA and CDR2 FQGNSA. V gave up 3 bases and J gave up 0 bases, with 8 bases separating them.

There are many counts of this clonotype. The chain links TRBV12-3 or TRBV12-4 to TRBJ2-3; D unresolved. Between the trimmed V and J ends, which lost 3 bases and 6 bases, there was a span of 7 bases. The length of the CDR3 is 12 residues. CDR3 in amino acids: CASSLTVDTQYF. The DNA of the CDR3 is TGTGCCAGCAGTTTGACTGTCGATACGCAGTATTTT.

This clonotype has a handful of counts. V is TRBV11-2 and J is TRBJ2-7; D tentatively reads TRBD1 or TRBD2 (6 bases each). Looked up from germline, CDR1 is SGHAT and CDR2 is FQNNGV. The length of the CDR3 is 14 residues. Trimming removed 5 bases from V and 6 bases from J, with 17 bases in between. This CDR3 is CASSPLWGAAEQYF. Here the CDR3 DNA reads TGTGCCAGCAGCCCGTTGTGGGGGGCCGCCGAGCAGTACTTC.

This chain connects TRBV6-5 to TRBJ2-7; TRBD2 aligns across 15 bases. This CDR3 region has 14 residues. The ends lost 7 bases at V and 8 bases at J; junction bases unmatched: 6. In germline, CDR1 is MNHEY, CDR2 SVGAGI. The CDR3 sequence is CASKYGTSGGKQYF. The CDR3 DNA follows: TGTGCCAGCAAGTACGGGACTAGCGGGGGGAAGCAGTACTTC.

The CDR3 DNA sequence: TGTGCCAGCACTCTATCTCGGGGTAAAGGCACCGGGGAGCTGTTTTTT. Translated, it gives CASTLSRGKGTGELFF. J is TRBJ2-2 and V is TRBV13; D is possibly TRBD2 (5 bases). Trimming stripped 7 bases from V and 4 bases from J, with 19 bases between. The CDR3 spans 16 residues. The germline V gene encodes CDR1 PRHDT and CDR2 FYEKMQ (reference sequence).

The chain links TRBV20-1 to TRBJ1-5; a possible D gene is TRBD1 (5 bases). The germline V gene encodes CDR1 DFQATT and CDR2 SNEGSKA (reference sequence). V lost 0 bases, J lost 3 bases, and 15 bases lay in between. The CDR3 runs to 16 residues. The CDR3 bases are TGCAGTGCTAGAGATCAAAGGGACGGGGACAATCAGCCCCAGCATTTT. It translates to CSARDQRDGDNQPQHF.

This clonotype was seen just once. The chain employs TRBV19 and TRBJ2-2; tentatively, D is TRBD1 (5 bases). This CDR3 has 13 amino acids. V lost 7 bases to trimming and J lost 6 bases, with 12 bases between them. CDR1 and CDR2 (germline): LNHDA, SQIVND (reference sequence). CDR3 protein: CASTKGRAGELFF. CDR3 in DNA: TGTGCCAGTACCAAGGGGCGCGCCGGGGAGCTGTTTTTT.

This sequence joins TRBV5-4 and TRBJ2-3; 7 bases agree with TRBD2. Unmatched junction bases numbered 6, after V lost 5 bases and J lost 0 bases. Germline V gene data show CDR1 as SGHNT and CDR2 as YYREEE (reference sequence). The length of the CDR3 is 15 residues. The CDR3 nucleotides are TGTGCCAGCAGTCCAGCGGGAACTAGCACAGATACGCAGTATTTT. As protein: CASSPAGTSTDTQYF.

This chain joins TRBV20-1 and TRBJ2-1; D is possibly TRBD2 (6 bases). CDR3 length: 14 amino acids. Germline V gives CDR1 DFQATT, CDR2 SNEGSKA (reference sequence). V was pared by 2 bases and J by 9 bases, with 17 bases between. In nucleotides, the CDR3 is TGCAGTGCTAGAACCCTCCGGGGGTGGGGTGAGCAGTTCTTC. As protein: CSARTLRGWGEQFF.

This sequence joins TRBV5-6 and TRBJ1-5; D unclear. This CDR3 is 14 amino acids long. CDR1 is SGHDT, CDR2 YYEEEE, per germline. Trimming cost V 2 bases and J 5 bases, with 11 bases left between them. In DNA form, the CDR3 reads TGTGCCAGCAGCTTTGGGCAGACCTATCAGCCCCAGCATTTT. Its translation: CASSFGQTYQPQHF.

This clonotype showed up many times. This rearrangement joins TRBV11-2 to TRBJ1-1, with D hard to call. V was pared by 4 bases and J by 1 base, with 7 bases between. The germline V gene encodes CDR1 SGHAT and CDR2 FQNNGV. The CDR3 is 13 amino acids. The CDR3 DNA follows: TGTGCCAGCAGCTATTGGACGAACACTGAAGCTTTCTTT. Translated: CASSYWTNTEAFF.

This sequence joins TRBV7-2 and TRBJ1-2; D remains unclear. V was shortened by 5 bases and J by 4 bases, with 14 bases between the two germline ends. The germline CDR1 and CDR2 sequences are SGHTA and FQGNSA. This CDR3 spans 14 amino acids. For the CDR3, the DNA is TGTGCCAGCAGCCCGGGCGGAGAGCCCTATGGCTACACCTTC. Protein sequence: CASSPGGEPYGYTF.